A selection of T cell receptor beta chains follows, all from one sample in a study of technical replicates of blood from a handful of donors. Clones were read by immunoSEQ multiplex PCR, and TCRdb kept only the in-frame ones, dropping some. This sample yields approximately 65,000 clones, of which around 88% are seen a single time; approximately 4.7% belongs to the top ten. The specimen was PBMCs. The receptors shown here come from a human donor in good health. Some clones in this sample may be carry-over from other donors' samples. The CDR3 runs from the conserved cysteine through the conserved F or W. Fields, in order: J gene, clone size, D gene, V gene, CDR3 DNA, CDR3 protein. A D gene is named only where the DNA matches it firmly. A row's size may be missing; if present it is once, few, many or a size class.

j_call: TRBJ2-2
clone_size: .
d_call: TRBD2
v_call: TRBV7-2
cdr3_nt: TGTGCCAGCAGCGCCCGACTAGCGGGAGGGAGGACCGGGGAGCTGTTTTTT
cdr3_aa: CASSARLAGGRTGELFF

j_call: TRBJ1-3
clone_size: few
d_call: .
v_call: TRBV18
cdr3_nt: TGTGCCAGCTCACCGAACGGTCTCTCTGGAAACACCATATATTTT
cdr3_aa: CASSPNGLSGNTIYF

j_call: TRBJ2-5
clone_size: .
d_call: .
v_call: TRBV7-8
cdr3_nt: TGTGCCAGCAGCTTTTTGGGGGCCTCAGGAAGAGAGACCCAGTACTTC
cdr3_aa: CASSFLGASGRETQYF

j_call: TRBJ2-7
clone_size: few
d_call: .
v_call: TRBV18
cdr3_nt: TGTGCCAGCTCACCGTCCAGGGTCGAGCAGTACTTC
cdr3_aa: CASSPSRVEQYF

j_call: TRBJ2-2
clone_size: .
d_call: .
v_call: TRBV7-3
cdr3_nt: TGTGCCAGCAGCATCAGCAGGACGAACACCGGGGAGCTGTTTTTT
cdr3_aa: CASSISRTNTGELFF

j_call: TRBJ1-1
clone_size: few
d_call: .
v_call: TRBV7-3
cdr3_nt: TGTGCCAGCAGCTTAGAACAGGTGAATACTGAAGCTTTCTTT
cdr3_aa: CASSLEQVNTEAFF

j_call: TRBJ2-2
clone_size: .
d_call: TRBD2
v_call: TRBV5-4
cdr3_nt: TGTGCCAGCAGCTTGGGACTAGCGGGAGGGTACACCGGGGAGCTGTTTTTT
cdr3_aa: CASSLGLAGGYTGELFF

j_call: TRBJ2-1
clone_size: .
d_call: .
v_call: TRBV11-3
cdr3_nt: TGTGCCAGCAGCTTAGATCTTGATGAGCAGTTCTTC
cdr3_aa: CASSLDLDEQFF

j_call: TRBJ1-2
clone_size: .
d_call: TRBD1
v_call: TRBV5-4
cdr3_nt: TGTGCCAGCAGCTCCCCTTGGGACAGCTCGGATGGCTACACCTTC
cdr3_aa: CASSSPWDSSDGYTF

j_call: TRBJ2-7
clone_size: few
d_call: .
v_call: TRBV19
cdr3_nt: TGTGCCAGTGGGATGGACAGTGCCTACGAGCAGTACTTC
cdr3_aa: CASGMDSAYEQYF

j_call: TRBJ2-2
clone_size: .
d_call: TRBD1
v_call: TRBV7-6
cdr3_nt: TGTGCCAGCAGATCCGGGACAGGGGGCACCGGGGAGCTGTTTTTT
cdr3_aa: CASRSGTGGTGELFF

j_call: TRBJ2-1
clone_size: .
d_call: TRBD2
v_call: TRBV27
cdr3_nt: TGTGCCAGCAGTTTATCATCGGCTAGCGGGAGGGGGGGTGAGCAGTTCTTC
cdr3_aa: CASSLSSASGRGGEQFF

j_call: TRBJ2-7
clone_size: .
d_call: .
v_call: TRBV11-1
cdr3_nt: TGTGCCAGCAGCTTAGGGATGGGGGCCCTCTACGAGCAGTACTTC
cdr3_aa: CASSLGMGALYEQYF

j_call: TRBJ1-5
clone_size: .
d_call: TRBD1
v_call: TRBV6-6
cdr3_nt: TGTGCCAGCAGTTACTCGACAGGGGGTCAGCCCCAGCATTTT
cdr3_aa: CASSYSTGGQPQHF

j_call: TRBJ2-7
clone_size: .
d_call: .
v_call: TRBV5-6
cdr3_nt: TGTGCCAGCAGCTTCAGTCGCGAGCAGTACTTC
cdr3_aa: CASSFSREQYF

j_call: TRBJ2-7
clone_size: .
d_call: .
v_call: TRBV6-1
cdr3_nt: TGTGCCAGCTCCAGCGGAGGCGGAGACACCTACGAGCAGTACTTC
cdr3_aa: CASSSGGGDTYEQYF

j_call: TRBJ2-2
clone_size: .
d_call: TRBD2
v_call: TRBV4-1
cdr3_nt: TGCGCCAGCAGCCAACAAGCGGGGGGGATAATTAGTGGGGAGCTGTTTTTT
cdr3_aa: CASSQQAGGIISGELFF

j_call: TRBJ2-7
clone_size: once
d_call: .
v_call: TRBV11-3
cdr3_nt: TGTGCCAGCAGCTCCCCCCCTACCTCCTACGAGCAGTACTTC
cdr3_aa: CASSSPPTSYEQYF

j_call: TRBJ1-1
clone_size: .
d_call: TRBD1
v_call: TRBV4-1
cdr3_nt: TGCGCCAGCAGACGACGGACAGGGGGCCTCGAAGCTTTCTTT
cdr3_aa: CASRRRTGGLEAFF

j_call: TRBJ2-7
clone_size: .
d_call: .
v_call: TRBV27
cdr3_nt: TGTGCCAGCAGTGGCAAAGGACAGACGGGCGAGCAGTACTTC
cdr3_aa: CASSGKGQTGEQYF

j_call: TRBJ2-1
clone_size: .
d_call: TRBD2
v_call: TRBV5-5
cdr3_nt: TGTGCCAGCAGCTTCGAGCGGGGGCGGGGTAATGAGCAGTTCTTC
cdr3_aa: CASSFERGRGNEQFF

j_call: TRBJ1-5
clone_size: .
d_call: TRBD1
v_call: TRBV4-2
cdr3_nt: TGTGCCAGCGGTCCGGGACAGGGGGATTCTAGGCCCCAGCATTTT
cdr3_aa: CASGPGQGDSRPQHF

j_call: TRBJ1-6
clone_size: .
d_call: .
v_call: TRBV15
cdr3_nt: TGTGCCACCAGCAGAGAAATCTCGGGGAATTCACCCCTCCACTTT
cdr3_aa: CATSREISGNSPLHF

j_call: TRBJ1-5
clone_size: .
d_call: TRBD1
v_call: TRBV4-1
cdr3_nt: TGCGCCAGCAGCCAAGGTAACCTGCAGGGGGCCCAGCCCCAGCATTTT
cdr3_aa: CASSQGNLQGAQPQHF

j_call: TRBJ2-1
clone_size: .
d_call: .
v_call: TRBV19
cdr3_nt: TGTGCCAGTAAATCCGGGCGTAGCGACGATGAGCAGTTCTTC
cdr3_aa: CASKSGRSDDEQFF

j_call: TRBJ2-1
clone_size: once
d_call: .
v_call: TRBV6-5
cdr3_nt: TGTGCCAGCAGTTACGACCCCCGGGGTGAGCAGTTCTTC
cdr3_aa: CASSYDPRGEQFF

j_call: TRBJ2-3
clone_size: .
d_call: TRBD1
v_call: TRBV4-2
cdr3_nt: TGTGCCAGCAGTCAAACCCCGGGACAGGGCTCCGATACGCAGTATTTT
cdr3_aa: CASSQTPGQGSDTQYF

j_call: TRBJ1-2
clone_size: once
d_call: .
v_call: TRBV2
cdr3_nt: TGTGCCAGCAGTGAAGCGGGGAGGGTCGGCTACACCTTC
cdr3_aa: CASSEAGRVGYTF

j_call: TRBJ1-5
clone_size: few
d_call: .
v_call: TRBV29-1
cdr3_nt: TGCAGCGTTGAAGATGGCGGGAGGGAGCATTTT
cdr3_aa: CSVEDGGREHF

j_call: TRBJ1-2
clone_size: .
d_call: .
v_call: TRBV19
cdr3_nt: TGTGCCAGTAGTCGGGAGGCAGGGGCCTATGGCTACACCTTC
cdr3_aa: CASSREAGAYGYTF

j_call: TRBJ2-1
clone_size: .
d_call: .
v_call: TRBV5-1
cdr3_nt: TGCGCCAGCAGCGCCCCGGCAGGGGTTGAGCAGTTCTTC
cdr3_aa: CASSAPAGVEQFF

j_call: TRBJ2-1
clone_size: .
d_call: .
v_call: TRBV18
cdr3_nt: TGTGCCAGCTCACCGTTCGACAGGAAGGTCCCGAATGAGCAGTTCTTC
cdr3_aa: CASSPFDRKVPNEQFF

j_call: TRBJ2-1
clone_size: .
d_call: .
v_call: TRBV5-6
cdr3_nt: TGTGCCAGCAGTTCGGGGAGGGAGCAGTTCTTC
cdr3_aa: CASSSGREQFF

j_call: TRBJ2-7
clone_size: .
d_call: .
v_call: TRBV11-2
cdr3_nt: TGTGCCAGCAGCTTAGGGACGGGGGAGCAGTACTTC
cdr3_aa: CASSLGTGEQYF

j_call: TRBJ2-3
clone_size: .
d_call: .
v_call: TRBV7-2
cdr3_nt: TGTGCCAGCAGGACAACGGGGGATACGCAGTATTTT
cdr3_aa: CASRTTGDTQYF

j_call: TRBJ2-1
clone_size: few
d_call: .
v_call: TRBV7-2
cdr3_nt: TGTGCCAGCAGCCTACTAGTACAACGGGCCTACAATGAGCAGTTCTTC
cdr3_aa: CASSLLVQRAYNEQFF

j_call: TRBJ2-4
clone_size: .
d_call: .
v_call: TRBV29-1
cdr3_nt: TGCAGCGTTGGTGCCGAAATGGAGAACATTCAGTACTTC
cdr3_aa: CSVGAEMENIQYF

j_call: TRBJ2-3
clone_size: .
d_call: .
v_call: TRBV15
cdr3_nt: TGTGCCACCAGCAGGATGGGCGGGGTAGAGGGGGGGTTGGTGCAGTATTTT
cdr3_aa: CATSRMGGVEGGLVQYF

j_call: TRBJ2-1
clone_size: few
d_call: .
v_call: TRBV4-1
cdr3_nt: TGCGCCAGCAGCCAAGATAGGGTTAGGTTGGGCGGGGAGCAGTTCTTC
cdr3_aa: CASSQDRVRLGGEQFF

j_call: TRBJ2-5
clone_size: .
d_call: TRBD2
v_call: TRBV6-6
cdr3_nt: TGTGCCAGCAGTTCCTTCCACGGGCTAGCGGAAGAGACCCAGTACTTC
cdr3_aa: CASSSFHGLAEETQYF

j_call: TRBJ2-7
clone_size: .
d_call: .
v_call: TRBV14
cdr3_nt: TGTGCCAGCAGCCAAGGTTCGGCTAGGAGGAACGAGCAGTACTTC
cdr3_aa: CASSQGSARRNEQYF

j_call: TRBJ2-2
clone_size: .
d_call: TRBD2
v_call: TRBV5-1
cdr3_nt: TGCGCCAGCAGCGCGGGACTAGCCACCGGGGAGCTGTTTTTT
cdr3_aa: CASSAGLATGELFF

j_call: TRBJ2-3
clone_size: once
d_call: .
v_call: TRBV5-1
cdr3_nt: TGCGCCAGCAGCTTGGATCCGGGAGGCACAGATACGCAGTATTTT
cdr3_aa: CASSLDPGGTDTQYF

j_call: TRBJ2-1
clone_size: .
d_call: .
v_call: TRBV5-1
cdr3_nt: TGCGCCAGCAGCTGGGACTCGCCTGACGGGTACAATGAGCAGTTCTTC
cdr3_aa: CASSWDSPDGYNEQFF

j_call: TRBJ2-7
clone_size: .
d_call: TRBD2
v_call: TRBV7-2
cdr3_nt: TGTGCCAGCAGCCCAGCTAGCGGGCCACAGTACGAGCAGTACTTC
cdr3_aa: CASSPASGPQYEQYF

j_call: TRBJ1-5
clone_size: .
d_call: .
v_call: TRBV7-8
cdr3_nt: TGTGCCAGCAGCTTAGGGGCAGAAATTAGCAATCAGCCCCAGCATTTT
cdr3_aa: CASSLGAEISNQPQHF

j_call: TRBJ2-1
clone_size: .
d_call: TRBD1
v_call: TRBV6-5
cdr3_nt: TGTGCCAGCAGACCCGACAGGGGGGTACTCAATGAGCAGTTCTTC
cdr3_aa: CASRPDRGVLNEQFF

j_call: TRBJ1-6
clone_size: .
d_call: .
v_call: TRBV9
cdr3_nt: TGTGCCAGCAGCGCCGGTCGAGCCTATAATTCACCCCTCCACTTT
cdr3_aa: CASSAGRAYNSPLHF